This T cell receptor beta chain is drawn from a study of early T cells in non-severe SARS-CoV-2 infection. Study summary: Chains were unpaired, as sequencing was done on bulk RNA from unsorted whole blood.

Germline V gene data show CDR1 as SGHNT and CDR2 as YENEEA. This CDR3 region has 15 residues. Each cDNA molecule carried a unique molecular identifier. MiXCR, run by TCRdb on the 5' RACE reads, gives a single entry per CDR3 protein. In the table there are around 28,000 distinct CDR3 sequences, less than 6.5% of which are singletons. General study findings and limits: There was a bias toward anti-spike CD8 responses in VDJdb matching, which missed private and CD4 specificities.

For this clonotype: Its antigen is unidentified. One base away lies a much larger clone, so this may be a sequencing read error.

Material: whole blood. This clonotype originated in an adult who was a healthcare worker with PCR-confirmed SARS-CoV-2 infection or an uninfected control (not recorded which). The chain is built from TRBV11-3 and TRBJ2-5, with a weak D call TRBD1 (6 bases). Written as DNA, the CDR3 is TGTGCCAGCAGCTTAAGGTCGTGGGGGCAAGAGATCCAGTACTTC. This translates into CASSLRSWGQEIQYF.